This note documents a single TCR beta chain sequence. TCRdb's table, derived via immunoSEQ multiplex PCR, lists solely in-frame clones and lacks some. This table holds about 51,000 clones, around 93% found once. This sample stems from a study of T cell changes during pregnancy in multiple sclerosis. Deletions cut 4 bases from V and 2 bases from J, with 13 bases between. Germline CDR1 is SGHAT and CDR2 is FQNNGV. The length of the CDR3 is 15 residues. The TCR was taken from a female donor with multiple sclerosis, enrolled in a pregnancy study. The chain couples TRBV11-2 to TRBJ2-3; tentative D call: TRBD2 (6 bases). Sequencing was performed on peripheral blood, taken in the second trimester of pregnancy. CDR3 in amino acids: CASSWSGGFTDTQYF. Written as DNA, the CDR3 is TGTGCCAGCAGCTGGAGTGGGGGGTTCACAGATACGCAGTATTTT.